The 32 T cell receptor beta chains presented below share a single source sample, sequenced in a study of blood T cell repertoires in COVID-19. The protocol was immunoSEQ multiplex PCR, while the TCRdb copy is restricted to in-frame clones and leaves out a portion. The data contain about 480,000 clones, 85% to 90% of them singletons. Sequencing was performed on peripheral blood. The origin of the receptors is a woman between 50 and 59 years old with COVID-19, enrolled during active disease.

In DNA form, the CDR3 reads TGCGCCAGCAGCTTGGAGCGGGGGGGCCAGGATACGCAGTATTTT. As protein: CASSLERGGQDTQYF. The rearrangement links TRBV5-1 to TRBJ2-3; 10 positions match TRBD2. This CDR3 has 15 amino acids. Germline V gene lookup returns CDR1 SGHRS and CDR2 YFSETQ. V lost 0 bases and J lost 6; bases outside the gene matches: 4.

This chain connects TRBV5-1 to TRBJ2-2; possibly TRBD1 for D (6 bases). CDR1 and CDR2 from the germline V gene are SGHRS and YFSETQ. V was shortened by 0 bases and J by 1 base, with 10 bases between the two germline ends. The CDR3 is 16 residues long. In DNA form, the CDR3 reads TGCGCCAGCAGCTTGGGGCCGGGACAGAACACCGGGGAGCTGTTTTTT. It encodes CASSLGPGQNTGELFF.

This chain links TRBV19 with TRBJ2-7, with 8 bases matching TRBD2. From germline, CDR1 is LNHDA and CDR2 SQIVND (reference sequence). V dropped 4 bases and J dropped 7; count of bases not matched to a gene: 12. The CDR3 loop spans 15 amino acids. The CDR3 region is CASSTSRGGLGEQYF. The CDR3 nucleotides are TGTGCCAGTAGTACAAGCCGGGGGGGCCTGGGAGAGCAGTACTTC.

Here the CDR3 DNA reads TGCGCCAGCAGTCAGATAGCGGGGGCCCTTAGCACAGATACGCAGTATTTT. Amino acids: CASSQIAGALSTDTQYF. The V call is TRBV5-1, the J call TRBJ2-3; 9 positions agree with TRBD2. Trimming removed 5 bases from V and 0 bases from J; junction bases left unmatched: 10. Germline CDR1 SGHRS, CDR2 YFSETQ. The CDR3 covers 17 residues. Full variable domain (outside the CDR3, taken from reference TRBV5-1 and TRBJ2-3): KAGVTQTPRYLIKTRGQQVTLSCSPISGHRSVSWYQQTPGQGLQFLFEYFSETQRNKGNFPGRFSGRQFSNSRSEMNVSTLELGDSALYLCASSQIAGALSTDTQYFGPGTRLTVL.

The CDR3: CASSSRAGANVLTF. The DNA for the CDR3 is TGTGCCAGCAGCTCCAGGGCTGGGGCCAACGTCCTGACTTTC. V usage is TRBV13 and J usage is TRBJ2-6, with D tentatively TRBD1 (5 bases). Germline CDR1 PRHDT, CDR2 FYEKMQ (reference sequence). The CDR3 spans 14 residues. V lost 4 bases and J lost 2, with 6 bases in between.

This sequence joins TRBV6-6 and TRBJ1-2, with TRBD1 matching 11 bases. The CDR3 extends over 16 amino acids. CDR1 is MNHNY, CDR2 SVGAGI, per germline (reference sequence). V was clipped by 0 bases and J by 4 bases; unmatched bases: 4. The CDR3 loop is CASSYSGQGGSYGYTF. CDR3 coding DNA: TGTGCCAGCAGTTACTCGGGACAGGGGGGTTCCTATGGCTACACCTTC.

The V call is TRBV2, the J call TRBJ2-7; D perhaps matches TRBD2 (6 bases). Trimming stripped 11 bases from V and 3 bases from J, with 20 bases between. CDR3 length equals 14 residues. Per the germline V gene, CDR1 is SNHLY and CDR2 is FYNNEI. Here the CDR3 reads CAVAPGSGVYEQYF. Here the CDR3 DNA reads TGTGCCGTAGCTCCGGGATCGGGGGTCTACGAGCAGTACTTC.

The V gene is TRBV7-8, the J gene TRBJ2-3, with TRBD2 identical over 12 bases. The CDR3 extends over 15 amino acids. Per germline, CDR1 SGHVS and CDR2 FQNEAQ. Trimming took 4 bases from V and 6 from J; bases not matched to a gene: 5. CDR3 in amino acids: CASSSLAGGRDTQYF. In DNA form, the CDR3 reads TGTGCCAGCAGCTCCCTAGCGGGGGGGAGGGATACGCAGTATTTT.

The chain employs TRBV19 and TRBJ1-1; 7 bases are a match to TRBD1. The CDR3 totals 16 residues. V lost 6 bases, J lost 1 base, and 11 bases stayed unmatched. Germline V gives CDR1 LNHDA, CDR2 SQIVND (reference sequence). The chain's CDR3 is CASRVIVQGPNTEAFF. CDR3 nucleotide sequence: TGTGCCAGTAGAGTCATCGTACAGGGGCCGAACACTGAAGCTTTCTTT.

The genes are TRBV24-1 and TRBJ1-2; D not resolved. The CDR3 contains 16 residues. Germline CDR1 reads KGHDR; CDR2 reads SFDVKD. V dropped 6 bases and J dropped 4 bases, with 20 bases sitting between them. This chain's CDR3 is CATSPSEGRTIYGYTF. DNA for the CDR3: TGTGCCACCAGTCCCTCGGAGGGCCGCACCATCTATGGCTACACCTTC.

The chain couples TRBV10-3 to TRBJ2-2, with 10 bases matching TRBD1. J lost 6 bases, V lost 11 bases, and 9 bases had no gene match. The CDR3 extends over 14 amino acids. The germline V gene encodes CDR1 ENHRY and CDR2 SYGVKD. In DNA form, the CDR3 reads TGTGCCCTCGGGACAGGGGAGTCCGCCGGGGAGCTGTTTTTT. It specifies CALGTGESAGELFF.

The chain joins TRBV5-6 to TRBJ1-6; 7 nucleotides match TRBD1. V lost 7 bases to trimming and J lost 6 bases; unmatched junction nucleotides: 10. Germline CDR1 and CDR2: SGHDT and YYEEEE. The CDR3 has 15 amino acids. The chain's CDR3 is CASEGSTGLNSPLHF. The CDR3 DNA sequence: TGTGCCAGCGAGGGATCGACAGGGCTTAATTCACCCCTCCACTTT.

In the case of this clone: A much larger clonotype is one base distant, so this may be a read error. The J gene is TRBJ1-1, the V gene TRBV11-3, with D perhaps TRBD1 (5 bases). V shed 6 bases and J shed 0 bases, with 8 bases lying between them. Germline lookup yields CDR1 SGHNT and CDR2 YENEEA. The CDR3 loop spans 13 amino acids. The chain's CDR3 is CASSLQVNTEAFF. The CDR3 DNA sequence: TGTGCCAGCAGTCTACAGGTGAACACTGAAGCTTTCTTT.

The chain carries TRBV27 and TRBJ1-2, with D perhaps matching TRBD1 (5 bases). Trimming cost V 4 bases and J 5 bases, with 14 bases left between them. Germline V gives CDR1 MNHEY, CDR2 SMNVEV (reference sequence). The CDR3 sequence is 14 residues long. The CDR3 nucleotides read TGTGCCAGCAGTTCACTATCGGGGGGGTATGGCTACACCTTC. Encoded protein: CASSSLSGGYGYTF.

This chain joins TRBV14 and TRBJ1-5, with 10 positions matching TRBD1. This CDR3 is built from 18 residues. V lost 3 bases to trimming and J lost 6 bases; unmatched junction nucleotides: 14. Germline loops: CDR1 SGHDN, CDR2 FVKESK. Written as DNA, the CDR3 is TGTGCCAGCAGCCACCGGAGGGGGACAGGGGCGCCAGGTCAGCCCCAGCATTTT. Residues: CASSHRRGTGAPGQPQHF.

The rearrangement links TRBV29-1 to TRBJ2-7, with D possibly matching TRBD1 (5 bases). The CDR3 runs 14 residues. From germline, CDR1 is SQVTM and CDR2 ANQGSEA. Here the CDR3 reads CRTTPDSYGYEQYF. CDR3 sequence (DNA): TGCAGGACCACCCCCGACAGTTATGGCTACGAGCAGTACTTC.

The gene calls are TRBV6-5 and TRBJ1-2, with 10 positions matching TRBD1. Germline assignment: CDR1 MNHEY and CDR2 SVGAGI. V was clipped by 10 bases and J by 4 bases; unmatched bases: 6. This CDR3 has 13 amino acids. The CDR3 nucleotides read TGTGCCACCACCGGGACAGGGGTCTATGGCTACACCTTC. As protein: CATTGTGVYGYTF.

Points on this clone: The sample contains more than one DNA sequence encoding this CDR3. The chain carries TRBV6-5 and TRBJ1-1; 8 bases align to TRBD1. The germline gives CDR1 MNHEY, CDR2 SVGAGI. Trimming cost V 4 bases and J 5 bases; bases outside gene matches: 9. The CDR3 sequence is 15 residues long. CDR3 in amino acids: CASSFGQGGGTEAFF. CDR3 nucleotide sequence: TGTGCCAGCAGTTTCGGACAGGGAGGAGGAACTGAAGCTTTCTTT.

This chain connects TRBV4-1 to TRBJ1-6; weak D call: TRBD1 (5 bases). CDR1 MGHRA and CDR2 YSYEKL come from the germline V gene. V lost 1 base and J 7 bases, leaving 11 bases between the germline ends. This CDR3 has 15 amino acids. The CDR3 DNA reads as TGCGCCAGCAGCCAAGGGCAGGGTCCCAATTCACCCCTCCACTTT. It translates to CASSQGQGPNSPLHF.

This clone was observed a few times. The rearrangement links TRBV23-1 to TRBJ1-2; no clear D. TRBV23-1 is treated as an ORF (open reading frame) with a function not yet certain. Trimming left V 0 bases short and J 8 bases short, with 16 bases between. The CDR3 is 15 amino acids. CDR3 bases: TGCGCCAGCAGTCAATCTTGGGTGCAGGTTCACGGCTACACCTTC. This sequence encodes CASSQSWVQVHGYTF.

V usage is TRBV23-1 and J usage is TRBJ2-3; D remains ambiguous. TRBV23-1 is given ORF status, its function remaining uncertain. The CDR3 runs 15 residues. V gave up 3 bases and J gave up 2 bases, with 12 bases separating them. The CDR3 DNA sequence: TGCGCCAGCAGTCAGAACAGATTAAACACAGATACGCAGTATTTT. Its protein product is CASSQNRLNTDTQYF.

The sample holds one count of this clone. The rearrangement links TRBV6-1 to TRBJ2-7; TRBD1 is a possible D gene (6 bases). This CDR3 region has 15 residues. The germline gives CDR1 MNHNS, CDR2 SASEGT. V lost 3 bases and J 3 bases, leaving 15 bases between the germline ends. CDR3 region: CASSEGARVNYEQYF. Written as DNA, the CDR3 is TGTGCCAGCAGTGAGGGGGCACGGGTGAACTACGAGCAGTACTTC.

J is TRBJ2-2 and V is TRBV5-8, with D tentatively TRBD2 (7 bases). Germline V gene data show CDR1 as SGHTS and CDR2 as YDEGEE. The V and J ends lost 1 base and 7 bases respectively, with 14 bases between them. This CDR3 is 15 amino acids long. CDR3 in amino acids: CASSLWRGQGGELFF. As DNA, the CDR3 is TGTGCCAGCAGCTTGTGGCGGGGGCAAGGCGGGGAGCTGTTTTTT.

The chain combines TRBV30 with TRBJ1-2; D call uncertain. The germline V gene encodes CDR1 GTSNPN and CDR2 SVGIG (reference sequence). The V gene lost 2 bases and the J gene lost 7 bases, with 14 bases spanning the gap. The CDR3 has 13 amino acids. The CDR3 sequence: CAWSPGGDRGYTF. The CDR3 nucleotides are TGTGCCTGGAGTCCGGGCGGGGATCGTGGCTACACCTTC.

V usage is TRBV19 and J usage is TRBJ2-3; D is possibly TRBD2 (5 bases). There are 13 residues in the CDR3. CDR1 and CDR2 from the germline V gene are LNHDA and SQIVND (reference sequence). V lost 5 bases, J lost 4 bases, and 10 bases lay in between. The CDR3 sequence is CASSLGLSDTQYF. The CDR3, as DNA: TGTGCCAGTAGTCTCGGACTCTCAGATACGCAGTATTTT.

V usage is TRBV6-5 and J usage is TRBJ1-2; the D is unclear. Germline V gene sequence: CDR1 MNHEY, CDR2 SVGAGI. The CDR3 is made up of 15 amino acids. With 5 bases removed from V and 3 bases from J, the gap between germline ends came to 16 bases. The CDR3 region has the DNA TGTGCCAGCAGTCCAGGCGCACAAAGCTACTATGGCTACACCTTC. Protein: CASSPGAQSYYGYTF.

The rearrangement joins TRBV10-3 to TRBJ1-2, with D unresolved. Germline V CDR1 and CDR2: ENHRY, SYGVKD. The ends were cut back, 0 bases at V and 2 bases at J, with 4 bases in the middle. This CDR3 is built from 13 residues. Here the CDR3 reads CAISESENYGYTF. The CDR3 nucleotides read TGTGCCATCAGTGAGTCGGAGAACTATGGCTACACCTTC.

This chain joins TRBV19 and TRBJ2-7, with 8 bases that match TRBD1. V was pared by 4 bases and J by 6 bases, with 2 bases of the junction left unmatched. Germline V gene data show CDR1 as LNHDA and CDR2 as SQIVND (reference sequence). The CDR3 is 12 residues long. The CDR3 reads CASSTGQGEQYF. The CDR3 nucleotides are TGTGCCAGTAGTACAGGACAGGGCGAGCAGTACTTC.

The chain combines TRBV5-5 with TRBJ1-5; D not certain. The length of the CDR3 is 12 residues. From germline, CDR1 is SGHKS and CDR2 YYEKEE (reference sequence). V lost 0 bases, J lost 7 bases, and 5 bases lay in between. The CDR3 is CASSLAGQPQHF. The CDR3 nucleotides read TGTGCCAGCAGCTTGGCCGGGCAGCCCCAGCATTTT.

V gene TRBV4-1 combines with J gene TRBJ1-5; D call uncertain. V lost 1 base, J lost 2 bases, and 15 bases lay in between. The CDR3 contains 17 residues. Germline CDR1 and CDR2: MGHRA and YSYEKL. CDR3 sequence: CASSQARVWDRNQPQHF. DNA for the CDR3: TGCGCCAGCAGCCAAGCGAGGGTTTGGGATCGCAATCAGCCCCAGCATTTT.

V is TRBV2 and J is TRBJ1-1; 10 nucleotides align to TRBD1. The CDR3 loop spans 14 amino acids. V gave up 8 bases and J gave up 6 bases; unmatched junction bases: 9. Germline CDR1 and CDR2: SNHLY and FYNNEI. In DNA, the CDR3 is TGTGCCAGCGGGGAAGGACAGGGGGGCTCTGAAGCTTTCTTT. Translated, it gives CASGEGQGGSEAFF.

The chain employs TRBV12-5 and TRBJ1-2, with D possibly being TRBD1 (6 bases). Trimming shortened V by 7 bases and J by 3 bases, and 12 bases separated the two germline ends. The CDR3 loop spans 13 amino acids. Germline assignment: CDR1 LGHNT and CDR2 FRNRAP. The CDR3, as DNA: TGTGCTAGTGCCCAGGACAGTTACTATGGCTACACCTTC. Protein: CASAQDSYYGYTF.